Below, 9 T cell receptor beta chains from the same sample are listed, as sequenced in a study of T cell responses to AZD1222 COVID-19 vaccine. Measured with immunoSEQ multiplex PCR; TCRdb has only the in-frame clones, and not every one. The sample records about 110,000 clones, roughly 90% being singletons. The sample consisted of peripheral blood, taken on day 0 of AZD1222 vaccination. Receptors originate from an adult in good health.

DNA of the CDR3: TGTGCCAGCAGCTTAGGGGGCGAAATGAACACTGAAGCTTTCTTT. Residues: CASSLGGEMNTEAFF. The chain employs TRBV11-3 and TRBJ1-1, with D possibly matching TRBD1 (5 bases). Trimming shortened V by 1 base and J by 0 bases, and 9 bases separated the two germline ends. This CDR3 region has 15 residues. Germline values: CDR1 SGHNT, CDR2 YENEEA.

The CDR3 bases are TGTGCCAGCAGCTCGTGGGATGAGCAGTTCTTC. As protein: CASSSWDEQFF. This chain links TRBV7-2 with TRBJ2-1, with D unclear. CDR1 and CDR2 from the germline V gene are SGHTA and FQGNSA. This CDR3 is 11 amino acids long. V was clipped by 4 bases and J by 8 bases, with 6 bases between them.

The rearrangement uses TRBV5-1 and TRBJ1-6, with D possibly matching TRBD1 (5 bases). Germline lookup yields CDR1 SGHRS and CDR2 YFSETQ. CDR3 length: 15 residues. V shed 0 bases and J shed 8 bases, with 12 bases lying between them. CDR3 sequence reads: CASSLDGAGHSPLHF. Written as DNA, the CDR3 is TGCGCCAGCAGCTTGGATGGGGCAGGTCATTCACCCCTCCACTTT.

The CDR3: CASGWGAPKETQYF. CDR3 in DNA: TGTGCTAGTGGTTGGGGGGCACCCAAAGAGACCCAGTACTTC. The V and J genes are TRBV12-5 and TRBJ2-5, with D perhaps given as TRBD1 or TRBD2 (6 bases each). V was pared by 4 bases and J by 3 bases, with 12 bases between. Germline V gene sequence: CDR1 LGHNT, CDR2 FRNRAP. The CDR3 runs to 14 residues.

The chain links TRBV5-8 to TRBJ1-5; the D is unclear. CDR1 SGHTS and CDR2 YDEGEE come from the germline V gene. The V end lost 0 bases, the J end lost 9 bases, and 13 bases lay between the germline ends. The CDR3 extends over 14 amino acids. The CDR3 DNA reads TGTGCCAGCAGCTTGGTGGGTGGGCCTCGGCCCCAGCATTTT. Its protein product is CASSLVGGPRPQHF.

The rearrangement links TRBV6-4 to TRBJ2-3, with TRBD2 matching 11 bases. V trimming: 6 bases; J trimming: 1 base; junction bases outside the gene matches: 3. The germline V gene has CDR1 MRHNA and CDR2 SNTAGT. This CDR3 has 15 amino acids. CDR3 coding DNA: TGTGCCAGCAGGACTAGCGGGGCTCGCACAGATACGCAGTATTTT. Its translation: CASRTSGARTDTQYF.

The chain joins TRBV7-6 to TRBJ1-1, with 9 bases that match TRBD1. From germline, CDR1 is SGHVS and CDR2 FNYEAQ. V lost 5 bases and J lost 5; bases outside the gene matches: 12. The CDR3 length is 16 residues. CDR3 sequence reads: CASSHSPDRGFTEAFF. In DNA, the CDR3 is TGTGCCAGCAGCCATTCCCCGGACAGGGGTTTTACTGAAGCTTTCTTT. Full variable domain (missing parts from reference TRBV7-6 and TRBJ1-1): GAGVSQSPRYKVTKRGQDVALRCDPISGHVSLYWYRQALGQGPEFLTYFNYEAQQDKSGLPNDRFSAERPEGSISTLTIQRTEQRDSAMYRCASSHSPDRGFTEAFFGQGTRLTVV.

The chain is built from TRBV28 and TRBJ2-5, with D tentatively TRBD1 or TRBD2 (5 bases each). Germline values: CDR1 MDHEN, CDR2 SYDVKM. The CDR3 consists of 13 residues. Between the trimmed V and J ends, which lost 3 bases and 3 bases, there was a span of 8 bases. CDR3: CASSLGVEETQYF. As DNA, the CDR3 is TGTGCCAGCAGTTTGGGGGTAGAAGAGACCCAGTACTTC.

The chain uses TRBV19 and TRBJ2-5; D perhaps matches TRBD1 (5 bases). Trimming removed 1 base from V and 2 bases from J, with 14 bases in between. Germline values: CDR1 LNHDA, CDR2 SQIVND (reference sequence). This CDR3 is built from 16 residues. CDR3 loop: CASSIAPAAGQETQYF. CDR3 sequence (DNA): TGTGCCAGTAGTATAGCTCCCGCAGCAGGGCAAGAGACCCAGTACTTC.